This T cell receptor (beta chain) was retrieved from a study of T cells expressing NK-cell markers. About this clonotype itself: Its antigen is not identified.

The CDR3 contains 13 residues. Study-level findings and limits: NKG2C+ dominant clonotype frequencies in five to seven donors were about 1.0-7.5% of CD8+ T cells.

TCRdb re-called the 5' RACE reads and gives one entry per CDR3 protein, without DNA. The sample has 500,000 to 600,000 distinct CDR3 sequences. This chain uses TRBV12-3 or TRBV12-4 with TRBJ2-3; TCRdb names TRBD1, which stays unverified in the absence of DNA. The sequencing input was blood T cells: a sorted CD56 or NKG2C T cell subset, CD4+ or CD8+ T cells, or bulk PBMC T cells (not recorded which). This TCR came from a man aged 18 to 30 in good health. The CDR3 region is CASSPSTGVTQYF.